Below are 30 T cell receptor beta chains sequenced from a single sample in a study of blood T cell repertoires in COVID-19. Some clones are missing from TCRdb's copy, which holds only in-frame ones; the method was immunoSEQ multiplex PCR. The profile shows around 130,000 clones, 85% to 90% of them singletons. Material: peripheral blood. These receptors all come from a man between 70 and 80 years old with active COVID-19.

In nucleotides, the CDR3 is TGTGCCAGCGGCCAGGGGGGCAGCACAGATACGCAGTATTTT. Protein: CASGQGGSTDTQYF. The J gene is TRBJ2-3, the V gene TRBV2, with a weak D call TRBD1 (7 bases). The CDR3 runs 14 residues. V lost 8 bases, J lost 0 bases, and 12 bases lay in between. Looked up from germline, CDR1 is SNHLY and CDR2 is FYNNEI.

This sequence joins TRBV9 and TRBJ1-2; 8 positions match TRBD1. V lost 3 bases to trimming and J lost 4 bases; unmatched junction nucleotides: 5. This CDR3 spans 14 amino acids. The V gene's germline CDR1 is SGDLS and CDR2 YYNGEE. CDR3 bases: TGTGCCAGCAGCGAGGGGGGACAGGTCTATGGCTACACCTTC. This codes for CASSEGGQVYGYTF.

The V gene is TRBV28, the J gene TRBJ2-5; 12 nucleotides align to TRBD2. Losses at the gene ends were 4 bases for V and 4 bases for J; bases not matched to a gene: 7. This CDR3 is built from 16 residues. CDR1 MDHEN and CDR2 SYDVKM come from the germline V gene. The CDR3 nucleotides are TGTGCCAGCAGTTCCCCCCGGACTAGCGGGATAGAGACCCAGTACTTC. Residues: CASSSPRTSGIETQYF.

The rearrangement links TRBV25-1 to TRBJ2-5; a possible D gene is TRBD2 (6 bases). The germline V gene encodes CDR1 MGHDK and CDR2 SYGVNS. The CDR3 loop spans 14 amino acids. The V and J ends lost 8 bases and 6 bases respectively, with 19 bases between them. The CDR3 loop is CASSQRAGGKTQYF. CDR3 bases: TGTGCCAGCTCTCAGAGGGCCGGAGGGAAGACCCAGTACTTC. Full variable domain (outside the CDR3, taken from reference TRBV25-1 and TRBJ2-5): EADIYQTPRYLVIGTGKKITLECSQTMGHDKMYWYQQDPGMELHLIHYSYGVNSTEKGDLSSESTVSRIRTEHFPLTLESARPSHTSQYLCASSQRAGGKTQYFGPGTRLLVL.

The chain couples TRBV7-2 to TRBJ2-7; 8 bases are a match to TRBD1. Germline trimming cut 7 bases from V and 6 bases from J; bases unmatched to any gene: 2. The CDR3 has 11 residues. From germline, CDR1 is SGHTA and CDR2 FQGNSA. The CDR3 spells CASNTGGEQYF. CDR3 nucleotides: TGTGCCAGCAATACAGGGGGCGAGCAGTACTTC.

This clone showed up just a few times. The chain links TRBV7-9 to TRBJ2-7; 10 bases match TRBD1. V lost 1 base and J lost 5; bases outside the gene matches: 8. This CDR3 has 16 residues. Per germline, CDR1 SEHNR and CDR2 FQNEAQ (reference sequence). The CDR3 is CASSLEVGTGVNEQYF. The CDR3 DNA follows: TGTGCCAGCAGCTTAGAAGTCGGGACAGGGGTAAACGAGCAGTACTTC.

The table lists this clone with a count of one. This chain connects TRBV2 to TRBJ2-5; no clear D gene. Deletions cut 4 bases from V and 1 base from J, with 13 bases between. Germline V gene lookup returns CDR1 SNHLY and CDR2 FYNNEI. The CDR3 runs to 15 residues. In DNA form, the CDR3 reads TGTGCCAGCAGTGCCCGGCGGTCGGCCCAAGAGACCCAGTACTTC. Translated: CASSARRSAQETQYF. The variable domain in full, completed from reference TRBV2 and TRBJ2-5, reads EPEVTQTPSHQVTQMGQEVILRCVPISNHLYFYWYRQILGQKVEFLVSFYNNEISEKSEIFDDQFSVERPDGSNFTLKIRSTKLEDSAMYFCASSARRSAQETQYFGPGTRLLVL.

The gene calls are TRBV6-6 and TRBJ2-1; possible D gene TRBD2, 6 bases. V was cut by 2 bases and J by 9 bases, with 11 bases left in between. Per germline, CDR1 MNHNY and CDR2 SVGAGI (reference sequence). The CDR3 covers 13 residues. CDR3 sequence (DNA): TGTGCCAGCAGTTACCCCGGGAGCGTTGAGCAGTTCTTC. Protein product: CASSYPGSVEQFF.

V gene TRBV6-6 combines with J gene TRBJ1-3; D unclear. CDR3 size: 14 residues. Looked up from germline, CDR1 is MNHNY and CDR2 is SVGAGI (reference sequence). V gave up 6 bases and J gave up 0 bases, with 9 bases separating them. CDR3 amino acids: CASRESFSGNTIYF. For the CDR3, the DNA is TGTGCCAGCAGGGAGTCCTTCTCTGGAAACACCATATATTTT.

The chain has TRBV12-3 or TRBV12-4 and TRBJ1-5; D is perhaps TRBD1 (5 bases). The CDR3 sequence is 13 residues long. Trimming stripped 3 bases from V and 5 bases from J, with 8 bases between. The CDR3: CASSFGGDQPQHF. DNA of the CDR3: TGTGCCAGCAGTTTCGGGGGAGATCAGCCCCAGCATTTT.

CDR3 bases: TGTGCCAGCAGCCAAGGGACAGGGGGCCAGCCCCAGCATTTT. Translating gives CASSQGTGGQPQHF. V gene TRBV5-4 combines with J gene TRBJ1-5; 12 bases are shared with TRBD1. Unmatched junction bases numbered 3, after V lost 4 bases and J lost 7 bases. The germline V gene encodes CDR1 SGHNT and CDR2 YYREEE (reference sequence). The CDR3 sequence is 14 residues long.

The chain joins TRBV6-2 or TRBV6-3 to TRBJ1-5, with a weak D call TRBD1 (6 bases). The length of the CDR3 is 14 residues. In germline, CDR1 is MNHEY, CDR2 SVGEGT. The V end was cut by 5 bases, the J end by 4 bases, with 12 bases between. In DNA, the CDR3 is TGTGCCAGCAGTGCCGCAGGGGAAAATCAGCCCCAGCATTTT. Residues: CASSAAGENQPQHF.

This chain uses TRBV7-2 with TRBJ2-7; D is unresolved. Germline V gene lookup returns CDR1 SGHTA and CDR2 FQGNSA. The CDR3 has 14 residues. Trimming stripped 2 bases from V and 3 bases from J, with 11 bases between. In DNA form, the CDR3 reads TGTGCCAGCAGCTTACAAGGAACAGACTACGAGCAGTACTTC. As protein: CASSLQGTDYEQYF.

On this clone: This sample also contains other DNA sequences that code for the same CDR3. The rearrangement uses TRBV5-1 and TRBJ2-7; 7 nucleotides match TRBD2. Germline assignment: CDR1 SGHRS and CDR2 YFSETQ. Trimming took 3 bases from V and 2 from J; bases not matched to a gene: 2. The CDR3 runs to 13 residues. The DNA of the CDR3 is TGCGCCAGCAGCTCGAGCGGGGCCTACGAGCAGTACTTC. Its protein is CASSSSGAYEQYF.

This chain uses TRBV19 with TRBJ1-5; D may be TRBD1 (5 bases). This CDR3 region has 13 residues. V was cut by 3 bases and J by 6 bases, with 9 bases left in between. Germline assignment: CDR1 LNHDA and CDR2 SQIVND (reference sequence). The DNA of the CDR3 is TGTGCCAGTAGTATGGGGGGGGGTCAGCCCCAGCATTTT. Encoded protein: CASSMGGGQPQHF.

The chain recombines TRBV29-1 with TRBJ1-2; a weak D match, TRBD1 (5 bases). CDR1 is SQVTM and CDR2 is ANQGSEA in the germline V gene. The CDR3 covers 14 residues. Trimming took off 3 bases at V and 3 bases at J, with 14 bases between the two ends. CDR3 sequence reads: CSVDREGRDYGYTF. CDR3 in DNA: TGCAGCGTTGATCGGGAGGGCAGGGACTATGGCTACACCTTC.

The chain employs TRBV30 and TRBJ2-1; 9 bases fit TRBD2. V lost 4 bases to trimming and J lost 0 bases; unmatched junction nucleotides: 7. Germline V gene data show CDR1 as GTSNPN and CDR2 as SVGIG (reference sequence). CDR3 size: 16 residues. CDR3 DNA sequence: TGTGCCTGGATTAGCGGGAGCGCCAGCTCCTACAATGAGCAGTTCTTC. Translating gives CAWISGSASSYNEQFF.

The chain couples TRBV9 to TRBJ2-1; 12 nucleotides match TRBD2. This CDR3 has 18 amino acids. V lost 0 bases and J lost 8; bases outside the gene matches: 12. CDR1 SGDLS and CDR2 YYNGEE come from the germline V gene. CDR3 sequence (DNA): TGTGCCAGCAGCGTAGACCCTCCACCTAGCGGGAGGGCGGATGAGCAGTTCTTC. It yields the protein CASSVDPPPSGRADEQFF. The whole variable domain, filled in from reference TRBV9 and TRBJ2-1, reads DSGVTQTPKHLITATGQRVTLRCSPRSGDLSVYWYQQSLDQGLQFLIQYYNGEERAKGNILERFSAQQFPDLHSELNLSSLELGDSALYFCASSVDPPPSGRADEQFFGPGTRLTVL.

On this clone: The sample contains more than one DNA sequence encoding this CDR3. The CDR3 region has the DNA TGTGCCAGCAGCCCCCGGGAGACCCAGTACTTC. This sequence encodes CASSPRETQYF. This chain joins TRBV7-9 and TRBJ2-5, with D unresolved. V was trimmed by 5 bases and J by 5 bases, leaving 6 bases between them. This CDR3 has 11 residues. Germline values: CDR1 SEHNR, CDR2 FQNEAQ (reference sequence).

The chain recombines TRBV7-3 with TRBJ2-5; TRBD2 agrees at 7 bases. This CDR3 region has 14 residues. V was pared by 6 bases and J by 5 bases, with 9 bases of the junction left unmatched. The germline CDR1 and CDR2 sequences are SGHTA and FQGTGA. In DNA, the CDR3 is TGTGCCAGCAGTCCGACGGCGGGAGCGGAGACCCAGTACTTC. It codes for CASSPTAGAETQYF.

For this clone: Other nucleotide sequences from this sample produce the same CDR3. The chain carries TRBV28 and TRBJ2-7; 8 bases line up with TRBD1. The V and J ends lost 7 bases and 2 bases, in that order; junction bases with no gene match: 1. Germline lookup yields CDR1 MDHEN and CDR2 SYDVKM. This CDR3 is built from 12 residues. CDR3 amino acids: CASTGGTYEQYF. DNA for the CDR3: TGTGCCAGCACAGGGGGCACCTACGAGCAGTACTTC.

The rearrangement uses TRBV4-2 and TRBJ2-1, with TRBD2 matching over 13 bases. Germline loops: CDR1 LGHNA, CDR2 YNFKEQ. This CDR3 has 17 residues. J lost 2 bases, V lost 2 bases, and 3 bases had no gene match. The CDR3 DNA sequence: TGTGCCAGCAGCCAACTACTAGCGGGAGGGACCTACAATGAGCAGTTCTTC. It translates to CASSQLLAGGTYNEQFF.

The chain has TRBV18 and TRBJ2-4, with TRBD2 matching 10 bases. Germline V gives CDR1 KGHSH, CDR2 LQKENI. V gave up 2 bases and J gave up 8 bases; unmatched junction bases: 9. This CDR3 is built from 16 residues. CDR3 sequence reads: CASSPGPLSGRYIQYF. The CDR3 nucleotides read TGTGCCAGCTCACCAGGTCCCCTTAGCGGGAGGTACATTCAGTACTTC.

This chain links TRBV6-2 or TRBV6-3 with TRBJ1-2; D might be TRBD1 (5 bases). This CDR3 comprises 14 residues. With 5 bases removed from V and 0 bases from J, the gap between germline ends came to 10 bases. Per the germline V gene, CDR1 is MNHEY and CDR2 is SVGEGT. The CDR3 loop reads CASSLPGSNYGYTF. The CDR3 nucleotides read TGTGCCAGCAGTCTCCCAGGGTCTAACTATGGCTACACCTTC.

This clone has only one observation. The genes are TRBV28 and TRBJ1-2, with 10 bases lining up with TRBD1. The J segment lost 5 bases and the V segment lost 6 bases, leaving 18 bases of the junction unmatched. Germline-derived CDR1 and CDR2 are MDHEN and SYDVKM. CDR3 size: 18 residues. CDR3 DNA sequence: TGTGCCAGCAGCCTCCGGGACAGGGGTCCCCTTAGGATTTATGGCTACACCTTC. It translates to CASSLRDRGPLRIYGYTF.

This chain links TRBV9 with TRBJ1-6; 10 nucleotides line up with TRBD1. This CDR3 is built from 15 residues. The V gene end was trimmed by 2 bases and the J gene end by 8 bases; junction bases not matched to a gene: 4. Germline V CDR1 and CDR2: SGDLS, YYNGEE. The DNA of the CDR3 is TGTGCCAGCAGCGTTGCCGGGACAGGGGATTCACCCCTCCACTTT. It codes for CASSVAGTGDSPLHF.

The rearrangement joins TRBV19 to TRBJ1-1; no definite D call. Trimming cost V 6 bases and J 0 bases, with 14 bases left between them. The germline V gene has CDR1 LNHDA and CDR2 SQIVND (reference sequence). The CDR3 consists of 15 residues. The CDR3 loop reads CASSIAGGMNTEAFF. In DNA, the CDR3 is TGTGCCAGTAGCATCGCGGGAGGCATGAACACTGAAGCTTTCTTT.

The CDR3 protein is CASSLSVNQPQHF. In nucleotides, the CDR3 is TGTGCCAGCAGTTTATCCGTAAATCAGCCCCAGCATTTT. The V and J genes are TRBV28 and TRBJ1-5, with D hard to call. The CDR3 runs to 13 residues. Germline V gene data show CDR1 as MDHEN and CDR2 as SYDVKM. Trimming stripped 1 base from V and 4 bases from J, with 5 bases between. Drawing the rest from reference TRBV28 and TRBJ1-5, the complete variable domain is DVKVTQSSRYLVKRTGEKVFLECVQDMDHENMFWYRQDPGLGLRLIYFSYDVKMKEKGDIPEGYSVSREKKERFSLILESASTNQTSMYLCASSLSVNQPQHFGDGTRLSIL.

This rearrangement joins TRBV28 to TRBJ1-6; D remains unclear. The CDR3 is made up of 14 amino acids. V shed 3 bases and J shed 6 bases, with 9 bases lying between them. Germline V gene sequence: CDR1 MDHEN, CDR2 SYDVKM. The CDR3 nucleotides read TGTGCCAGCAGTTTTGCTCAACTTAATTCACCCCTCCACTTT. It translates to CASSFAQLNSPLHF. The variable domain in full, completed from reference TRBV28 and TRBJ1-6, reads DVKVTQSSRYLVKRTGEKVFLECVQDMDHENMFWYRQDPGLGLRLIYFSYDVKMKEKGDIPEGYSVSREKKERFSLILESASTNQTSMYLCASSFAQLNSPLHFGNGTRLTVT.

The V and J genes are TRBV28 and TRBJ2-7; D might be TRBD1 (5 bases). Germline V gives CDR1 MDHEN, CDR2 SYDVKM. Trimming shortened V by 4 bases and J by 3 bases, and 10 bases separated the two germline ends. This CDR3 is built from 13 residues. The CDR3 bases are TGTGCCAGCAGTTCAGGGTTTAGCTACGAGCAGTACTTC. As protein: CASSSGFSYEQYF. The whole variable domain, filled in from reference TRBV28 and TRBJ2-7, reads DVKVTQSSRYLVKRTGEKVFLECVQDMDHENMFWYRQDPGLGLRLIYFSYDVKMKEKGDIPEGYSVSREKKERFSLILESASTNQTSMYLCASSSGFSYEQYFGPGTRLTVT.